The TCR beta chain described here comes from a study of shared clonotypes between healthy human individuals. Using immunoSEQ multiplex PCR, the repertoire was profiled, and TCRdb retains in-frame clones only, with some absent. This table holds about half a million clones, 75% to 85% found once. In germline, CDR1 is KGHSH, CDR2 LQKENI. The CDR3 covers 15 residues. With 0 bases clipped from V and 7 bases from J, the junction kept 6 bases outside the gene matches. This TCR came from a woman aged 40 to 50 in good health. Some clones in this sample may be carry-over from other donors' samples. What was sequenced was PBMCs. The rearrangement uses TRBV18 and TRBJ2-7, with 10 bases identical to TRBD1. CDR3 coding DNA: TGTGCCAGCTCACCACCGGCGGGACAGGGGCCTGAGCAGTACTTC. As protein: CASSPPAGQGPEQYF.